The clone carrying this TCR beta chain was counted only a few times. Its antigen is not known. The data derive from a study of CD8 T cells in ankylosing spondylitis. Study results and limitations: Some of the motif variants had earlier been found in reactive arthritis patients' fluid and blood. The study identified a TCR beta motif of 7 or 8 highly homologous variants that appeared characteristic of ankylosing spondylitis blood. There was reportedly significant enrichment of clones that were disease-linked in matched ankylosing spondylitis synovial fluid.

Looked up from germline, CDR1 is SGHTA and CDR2 is FQGNSA. The CDR3 loop spans 14 amino acids. Trimming cost V 1 base and J 6 bases, with 10 bases left between them. Quantitative 5'-RACE with molecular barcodes produced the TCR beta libraries. TCRdb recomputed calls from the 5' RACE reads with MiXCR, one row per CDR3 protein. The sample records under 250,000 distinct CDR3 sequences, about 10% being singletons. The V call is TRBV7-2, the J call TRBJ2-4; no definite D call. This sequence was found in a male donor with ankylosing spondylitis or in good health (not recorded which). The sample comprised blood, either unsorted or a sorted T cell fraction (not recorded which). The CDR3 bases are TGTGCCAGCAGCTTAGTATCCTCACTAAACATTCAGTACTTC. Amino acids: CASSLVSSLNIQYF.